The 12 T cell receptor beta chains in this list originate from one sample, sequenced in a study of a mutant IDH1 vaccine in newly diagnosed glioma. Assay: immunoSEQ multiplex PCR; the TCRdb copy retains only in-frame clones and omits some. The sample holds approximately 50,000 clones, around three quarters seen once. These receptors have no known antigen. Time point defined: week 47, end of study. A single vaccine dose contained 300 ug of mutant IDH1 20-mer peptide, and topical imiquimod was used with it. This specimen consisted of PBMCs, obtained from a glioma patient whose treatment included an IDH1 peptide vaccine. Receptors originate from a woman aged 40 to 50 with glioma. Some clones in this sample may be carry-over from other donors' samples.

The chain links TRBV9 to TRBJ1-1, with 12 bases aligning to TRBD1. Germline V CDR1 and CDR2: SGDLS, YYNGEE. V trimming: 4 bases; J trimming: 4 bases; junction bases outside the gene matches: 11. The CDR3 spans 17 residues. The CDR3 sequence: CASSPAGTGGVGTEAFF. As DNA, the CDR3 is TGTGCCAGCAGCCCGGCAGGGACAGGGGGCGTTGGCACTGAAGCTTTCTTT. The whole variable domain, filled in from reference TRBV9 and TRBJ1-1, reads DSGVTQTPKHLITATGQRVTLRCSPRSGDLSVYWYQQSLDQGLQFLIQYYNGEERAKGNILERFSAQQFPDLHSELNLSSLELGDSALYFCASSPAGTGGVGTEAFFGQGTRLTVV.

This clone has just a few counts. This chain links TRBV6-1 with TRBJ1-2; TRBD1 matches at 9 bases. The trim removed 4 bases at V and 5 bases at J, leaving 5 bases unmatched. Per germline, CDR1 MNHNS and CDR2 SASEGT. CDR3 length equals 14 residues. This CDR3 is CASSGGQGQYGYTF. The CDR3 nucleotides read TGTGCCAGCAGTGGGGGACAGGGACAATATGGCTACACCTTC.

V gene TRBV25-1 combines with J gene TRBJ2-3; D possibly corresponds to TRBD2 (6 bases). This CDR3 region has 14 residues. The germline gives CDR1 MGHDK, CDR2 SYGVNS. V was shortened by 3 bases and J by 6 bases, with 13 bases between the two germline ends. The CDR3 here is CASSDNLGGDTQYF. The DNA for the CDR3 is TGTGCCAGCAGTGATAACCTTGGGGGGGATACGCAGTATTTT.

This chain links TRBV11-2 with TRBJ2-2; unclear D gene. The V and J ends lost 3 bases and 9 bases respectively, with 5 bases between them. Per the germline V gene, CDR1 is SGHAT and CDR2 is FQNNGV. The CDR3 consists of 11 residues. Written as DNA, the CDR3 is TGTGCCAGCAGCTTGTTCCGGGAGCTGTTTTTT. Its protein product is CASSLFRELFF. Combining the CDR3 with reference TRBV11-2 and TRBJ2-2 gives the whole variable domain EAGVAQSPRYKIIEKRQSVAFWCNPISGHATLYWYQQILGQGPKLLIQFQNNGVVDDSQLPKDRFSAERLKGVDSTLKIQPAKLEDSAVYLCASSLFRELFFGEGSRLTVL.

This chain uses TRBV18 with TRBJ1-4; 8 positions agree with TRBD1. Germline CDR1 is KGHSH and CDR2 is LQKENI. J was trimmed by 6 bases and V by 1 base; bases with no gene match: 1. The CDR3 spans 14 residues. The CDR3 sequence is CASSPQDRDEKLFF. The CDR3 nucleotides are TGTGCCAGCTCACCACAGGACAGGGATGAAAAACTGTTTTTT.

This chain joins TRBV11-3 and TRBJ1-1; D is uncertain. V shed 1 base and J shed 4 bases, with 7 bases lying between them. Germline lookup yields CDR1 SGHNT and CDR2 YENEEA. CDR3 length equals 13 residues. The CDR3 sequence: CASSLVRATEAFF. CDR3 DNA sequence: TGTGCCAGCAGCTTAGTGCGGGCCACTGAAGCTTTCTTT.

This clone was detected only a few times. At one of its ends the junction is not consistent with the germline gene, which may arise from a read error. As DNA, the CDR3 is TGTGCCAGCAGCTTATTACTCGGACAGAGGAACTTC. Its protein is CASSLLLGQRNF. The rearrangement uses TRBV7-8 and TRBJ2-7; D is perhaps TRBD1 (6 bases). CDR1 and CDR2 (germline): SGHVS, FQNEAQ. CDR3 length: 12 amino acids.

The chain combines TRBV6-5 with TRBJ1-1, with a possible D match to TRBD1 (6 bases). Trimming took off 6 bases at V and 10 bases at J, with 18 bases between the two ends. The germline V gene has CDR1 MNHEY and CDR2 SVGAGI. The CDR3 has 13 residues. The CDR3 DNA reads as TGTGCCAGCAGGGGGGGGATACAGGGAAGAGCTTTCTTT. This codes for CASRGGIQGRAFF.

The V gene is TRBV7-9, the J gene TRBJ1-1; no firm D call. This CDR3 spans 14 amino acids. Deletions cut 3 bases from V and 4 bases from J, with 12 bases between. Germline CDR1 SEHNR, CDR2 FQNEAQ (reference sequence). CDR3 in amino acids: CASSFGPAGTEAFF. CDR3 in DNA: TGTGCCAGCAGCTTCGGGCCGGCGGGCACTGAAGCTTTCTTT.

The chain couples TRBV10-3 to TRBJ1-3; D is perhaps TRBD1 (5 bases). V dropped 1 base and J dropped 0 bases, with 13 bases sitting between them. This CDR3 comprises 17 residues. Germline CDR1 and CDR2: ENHRY and SYGVKD. CDR3 in DNA: TGTGCCATCAGTGAGTTTAAAGGGGAAATCTCTGGAAACACCATATATTTT. Protein sequence: CAISEFKGEISGNTIYF.

The rearrangement links TRBV2 to TRBJ2-3; D is unclear. From germline, CDR1 is SNHLY and CDR2 FYNNEI. V was trimmed by 5 bases and J by 2 bases, leaving 2 bases between them. The CDR3 is made up of 11 amino acids. As DNA, the CDR3 is TGTGCCAGCAGTTACACAGATACGCAGTATTTT. This codes for CASSYTDTQYF.

The chain joins TRBV4-1 to TRBJ2-5, with TRBD2 matching over 8 bases. Trimming took 4 bases from V and 5 from J; bases not matched to a gene: 12. Germline V gives CDR1 MGHRA, CDR2 YSYEKL. The CDR3 sequence is 16 residues long. The CDR3 bases are TGCGCCAGCAGCCTTGACCCGGGACTAGGATACGAGACCCAGTACTTC. Protein: CASSLDPGLGYETQYF.